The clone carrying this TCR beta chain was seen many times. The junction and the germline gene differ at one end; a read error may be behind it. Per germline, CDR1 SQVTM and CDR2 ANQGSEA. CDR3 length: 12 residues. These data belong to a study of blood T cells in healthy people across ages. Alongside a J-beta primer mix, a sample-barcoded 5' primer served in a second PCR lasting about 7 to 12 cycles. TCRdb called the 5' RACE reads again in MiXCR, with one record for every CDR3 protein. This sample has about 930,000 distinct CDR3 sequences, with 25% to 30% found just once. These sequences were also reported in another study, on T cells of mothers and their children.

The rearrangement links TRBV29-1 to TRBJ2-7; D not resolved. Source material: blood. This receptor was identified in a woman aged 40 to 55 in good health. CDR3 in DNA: TGCAGCGTCGAAGTAAGCTCCTACGAGCAGTACTTC. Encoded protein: CSVEVSSYEQYF.